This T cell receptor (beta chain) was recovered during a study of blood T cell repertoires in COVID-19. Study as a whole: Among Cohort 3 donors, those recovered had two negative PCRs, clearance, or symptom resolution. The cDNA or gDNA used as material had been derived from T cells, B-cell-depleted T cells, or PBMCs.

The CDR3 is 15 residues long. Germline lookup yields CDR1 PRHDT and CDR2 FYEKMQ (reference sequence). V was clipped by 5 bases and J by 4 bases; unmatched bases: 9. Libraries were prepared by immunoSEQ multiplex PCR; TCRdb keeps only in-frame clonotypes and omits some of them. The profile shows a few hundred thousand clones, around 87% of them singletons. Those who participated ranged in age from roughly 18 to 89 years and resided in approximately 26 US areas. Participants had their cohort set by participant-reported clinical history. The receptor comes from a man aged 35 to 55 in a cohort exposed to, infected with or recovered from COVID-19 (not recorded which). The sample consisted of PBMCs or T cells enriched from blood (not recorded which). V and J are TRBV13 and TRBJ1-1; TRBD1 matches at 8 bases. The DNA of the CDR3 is TGTGCCAGCAGCGTTCAGGGGGCGCGGGTCACTGAAGCTTTCTTT. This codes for CASSVQGARVTEAFF.